These 29 T cell receptor beta chains originate from one sample sequenced in a study of shared clonotypes between healthy human individuals. Here immunoSEQ multiplex PCR was the method, and the copy in TCRdb shows in-frame clones only, minus some. The sample includes about 2.1 million clones, around 93% of them seen just once. Naive CD8 cells comprised CD45RO-negative, CCR7-positively selected cells, excluding terminally differentiated effector memory CD45RA+ cells. Material: naive CD8+ T cells from PBMCs. Receptors originate from a young man in good health. Some clones in this sample may be carry-over from other donors' samples.

The chain uses TRBV29-1 and TRBJ2-1; 8 positions match TRBD1. The germline gives CDR1 SQVTM, CDR2 ANQGSEA. The CDR3 loop spans 14 amino acids. Trimming at V came to 5 bases and at J to 8 bases, leaving 11 bases not matched to a gene. The DNA of the CDR3 is TGCAGCGTTCAGGCGTCAGGGGGCTTGGATGAGCAGTTCTTC. Translation: CSVQASGGLDEQFF.

V and J are TRBV30 and TRBJ2-2, with 7 bases that match TRBD2. CDR1 and CDR2 (germline): GTSNPN, SVGIG (reference sequence). The CDR3 length is 14 residues. The J segment lost 1 base and the V segment lost 5 bases, leaving 4 bases of the junction unmatched. CDR3 loop: CAWYQRGNTGELFF. DNA of the CDR3: TGTGCCTGGTACCAGCGGGGGAACACCGGGGAGCTGTTTTTT. Full variable domain (remainder filled in from reference TRBV30 and TRBJ2-2): SQTIHQWPATLVQPVGSPLSLECTVEGTSNPNLYWYRQAAGRGLQLLFYSVGIGQISSEVPQNLSASRPQDRQFILSSKKLLLSDSGFYLCAWYQRGNTGELFFGEGSRLTVL.

The DNA for the CDR3 is TGTGCCAGCAGTTCCACGACCGGACTAGGAAAAAGCTCCTACGAGCAGTACTTC. Its translation: CASSSTTGLGKSSYEQYF. V usage is TRBV28 and J usage is TRBJ2-7, with 7 positions matching TRBD2. The germline V gene encodes CDR1 MDHEN and CDR2 SYDVKM. The trim removed 4 bases at V and 0 bases at J, leaving 15 bases unmatched. The CDR3 is 18 amino acids.

This clone was counted once. The chain has TRBV28 and TRBJ1-5; 7 bases match TRBD1. The CDR3 covers 16 residues. J was trimmed by 0 bases and V by 2 bases; bases with no gene match: 4. Germline CDR1 is MDHEN and CDR2 is SYDVKM. The CDR3 DNA sequence: TGTGCCAGCAGTTTAAGGGGGCTCCATAGCAATCAGCCCCAGCATTTT. Its protein product is CASSLRGLHSNQPQHF.

The gene calls are TRBV27 and TRBJ2-7; 10 bases align to TRBD1. J was trimmed by 5 bases and V by 5 bases; bases with no gene match: 12. The CDR3 spans 16 residues. In germline, CDR1 is MNHEY, CDR2 SMNVEV (reference sequence). The CDR3 reads CASSPLPRDRGNEQYF. The CDR3 nucleotides are TGTGCCAGCAGTCCACTGCCCCGGGACAGGGGAAACGAGCAGTACTTC.

To note about this clone: Additional DNA sequences in this sample encode the identical CDR3. The chain combines TRBV5-6 with TRBJ2-1, with D uncertain. Trimming pared 0 bases from V and 3 bases from J, leaving 10 bases between. CDR1 and CDR2 (germline): SGHDT, YYEEEE. This CDR3 is 15 amino acids long. CDR3 DNA sequence: TGTGCCAGCAGCTTGGCGCTCGCCGGCTACAATGAGCAGTTCTTC. Encoded protein: CASSLALAGYNEQFF.

V gene TRBV28 combines with J gene TRBJ1-2; D perhaps matches TRBD1 (6 bases). Germline values: CDR1 MDHEN, CDR2 SYDVKM. Trimming left V 8 bases short and J 4 bases short, with 26 bases between. CDR3 length equals 17 residues. For the CDR3, the DNA is TGTGCCAGCTTTCGCTCCGAAGGGGCAGGGGAATTCTATGGCTACACCTTC. Its protein product is CASFRSEGAGEFYGYTF.

This chain uses TRBV7-9 with TRBJ2-1; 14 bases map to TRBD2. The junction had 12 bases not matched to a gene; V was cut back by 4 bases and J by 7 bases. The CDR3 spans 18 residues. Germline V gene lookup returns CDR1 SEHNR and CDR2 FQNEAQ (reference sequence). The CDR3 sequence: CASSYDRAGTSGSNEQFF. CDR3 in DNA: TGTGCCAGCAGCTACGATCGGGCCGGGACTAGCGGGAGTAATGAGCAGTTCTTC.

This chain uses TRBV27 with TRBJ1-1, with 7 bases matching TRBD1. The CDR3 runs to 15 residues. With 4 bases clipped from V and 0 bases from J, the junction kept 5 bases outside the gene matches. Germline V gives CDR1 MNHEY, CDR2 SMNVEV (reference sequence). The CDR3 bases are TGTGCCAGCAGTTCCCCGGGACAGATGAACACTGAAGCTTTCTTT. Its protein product is CASSSPGQMNTEAFF.

The V gene is TRBV28, the J gene TRBJ2-1; no reliable D call. V was trimmed by 3 bases and J by 8 bases, leaving 17 bases between them. Germline values: CDR1 MDHEN, CDR2 SYDVKM. This CDR3 contains 15 residues. The CDR3 protein is CASSFSDGLGYEQFF. The CDR3 DNA is TGTGCCAGCAGTTTTTCGGACGGGCTTGGGTATGAGCAGTTCTTC.

The chain employs TRBV28 and TRBJ1-2; D is ambiguous. Germline V gene sequence: CDR1 MDHEN, CDR2 SYDVKM. The germline V and J ends were trimmed by 6 bases and 8 bases, with 22 bases remaining between them. This CDR3 has 15 amino acids. CDR3 in DNA: TGTGCCAGCAGAGTAGATGGATGGGAACAAAGGGGCTACACCTTC. Residues: CASRVDGWEQRGYTF.

The rearrangement links TRBV7-2 to TRBJ1-6; D uncertain. The CDR3 is 16 residues long. Trimming took off 1 base at V and 0 bases at J, with 7 bases between the two ends. CDR1 is SGHTA, CDR2 FQGNSA, per germline. The CDR3 here is CASSLVAGSYNSPLHF. CDR3 coding DNA: TGTGCCAGCAGCTTAGTGGCAGGCTCCTATAATTCACCCCTCCACTTT.

The rearrangement links TRBV5-5 to TRBJ2-7; a weak D match, TRBD1 (6 bases). The CDR3 runs 13 residues. The V gene lost 5 bases and the J gene lost 2 bases, with 11 bases spanning the gap. Germline values: CDR1 SGHKS, CDR2 YYEKEE (reference sequence). CDR3 sequence reads: CASSFRDTYEQYF. The CDR3, as DNA: TGTGCCAGCAGTTTCAGGGACACCTACGAGCAGTACTTC.

V gene TRBV28 combines with J gene TRBJ2-1; 7 bases fit TRBD1. V dropped 5 bases and J dropped 0; count of bases not matched to a gene: 7. Germline CDR1 reads MDHEN; CDR2 reads SYDVKM. CDR3 length equals 16 residues. In DNA, the CDR3 is TGTGCCAGCAGTGTCGGGACAGTAAGCTCCTACAATGAGCAGTTCTTC. Protein product: CASSVGTVSSYNEQFF.

The chain employs TRBV7-8 and TRBJ1-2; no definite D call. V lost 4 bases, J lost 1 base, and 7 bases lay in between. This CDR3 region has 13 residues. The V gene's germline CDR1 is SGHVS and CDR2 FQNEAQ. CDR3 sequence: CASSSGFNYGYTF. The DNA of the CDR3 is TGTGCCAGCAGCTCGGGCTTTAACTATGGCTACACCTTC.

About this clone itself: Different DNA sequences within this sample yield the same CDR3. The rearrangement uses TRBV7-9 and TRBJ2-1; 8 bases match TRBD2. The germline CDR1 and CDR2 sequences are SEHNR and FQNEAQ (reference sequence). The CDR3 has 15 amino acids. The V segment lost 5 bases and the J segment 3 bases; nucleotides outside the gene matches: 6. CDR3 bases: TGTGCCAGCAGCCCCCGGACTAGCAGCTACAATGAGCAGTTCTTC. Translated: CASSPRTSSYNEQFF.

Remarks on this clone: Other DNA sequences from this sample encode an identical CDR3 as well. The chain uses TRBV27 and TRBJ1-5; no definite D call. Germline loops: CDR1 MNHEY, CDR2 SMNVEV (reference sequence). The CDR3 consists of 14 residues. Trimming pared 3 bases from V and 2 bases from J, leaving 8 bases between. The CDR3 sequence is CASSFGVGNQPQHF. The CDR3 region has the DNA TGTGCCAGCAGTTTTGGTGTGGGCAATCAGCCCCAGCATTTT.

The genes are TRBV10-3 and TRBJ1-2, with D possibly TRBD1 on 6 matching bases. V was cut by 6 bases and J by 2 bases, with 13 bases left in between. Germline CDR1 reads ENHRY; CDR2 reads SYGVKD. The CDR3 runs to 14 residues. The CDR3 protein is CAISRGGTNYGYTF. The CDR3 nucleotides read TGTGCCATCAGCCGAGGGGGAACGAACTATGGCTACACCTTC.

This chain connects TRBV28 to TRBJ2-7; D is unresolved. The V end lost 4 bases, the J end lost 3 bases, and 10 bases lay between the germline ends. The CDR3 is 13 amino acids. Germline-derived CDR1 and CDR2 are MDHEN and SYDVKM. The CDR3 DNA sequence: TGTGCCAGCAGTTCCATTGATCTCTACGAGCAGTACTTC. Translated: CASSSIDLYEQYF.

The chain employs TRBV28 and TRBJ2-1; 7 bases map to TRBD1. Germline CDR1 and CDR2: MDHEN and SYDVKM. Trimming took 3 bases from V and 4 from J; bases not matched to a gene: 6. CDR3 size: 15 residues. The CDR3 protein is CASSFRQGGYNEQFF. The CDR3, as DNA: TGTGCCAGCAGTTTTAGACAGGGTGGATACAATGAGCAGTTCTTC.

This clone was seen once. The chain employs TRBV9 and TRBJ2-2; 7 bases fit TRBD2. CDR1 and CDR2 from the germline V gene are SGDLS and YYNGEE. The CDR3 length is 14 residues. J gave up 5 bases and V 4 bases, and 5 bases lay outside the gene matches. The CDR3 nucleotides read TGTGCCAGCAGCTCCTGGGGGGGAACCGGGGAGCTGTTTTTT. It is translated as CASSSWGGTGELFF.

The chain joins TRBV9 to TRBJ2-7; 10 bases line up with TRBD1. Germline assignment: CDR1 SGDLS and CDR2 YYNGEE. V gave up 0 bases and J gave up 6 bases; unmatched junction bases: 3. The CDR3 loop spans 14 amino acids. CDR3 amino acids: CASSVGGTGVEQYF. The CDR3 DNA sequence: TGTGCCAGCAGCGTAGGTGGGACAGGGGTCGAGCAGTACTTC.

This rearrangement joins TRBV4-1 to TRBJ2-1; perhaps TRBD2 as D (6 bases). Germline lookup yields CDR1 MGHRA and CDR2 YSYEKL. The CDR3 sequence is 19 residues long. Trimming removed 2 bases at V and 5 bases at J, with 25 bases between. CDR3: CASSQYLFYRTIDNNEQFF. CDR3 in DNA: TGCGCCAGCAGCCAATACCTTTTTTACCGGACTATCGATAACAATGAGCAGTTCTTC.

CDR3 DNA sequence: TGTGCCAGCAGCTTAACCGGGGAGGGCTACACCTTC. Protein: CASSLTGEGYTF. The V call is TRBV7-9, the J call TRBJ1-2, with unresolved D. The V end was cut by 2 bases, the J end by 8 bases, with 9 bases between. Germline V gene lookup returns CDR1 SEHNR and CDR2 FQNEAQ (reference sequence). CDR3 length equals 12 residues.

The chain couples TRBV6-5 to TRBJ2-7, with a weak D call TRBD2 (6 bases). V was shortened by 4 bases and J by 0 bases, with 13 bases between the two germline ends. The CDR3 totals 15 residues. From germline, CDR1 is MNHEY and CDR2 SVGAGI. The CDR3 loop reads CASSSSRGSSYEQYF. CDR3 sequence (DNA): TGTGCCAGCAGTTCCAGTCGGGGGAGCTCCTACGAGCAGTACTTC.

This clone was counted a single time. The chain has TRBV11-2 and TRBJ2-6; D is possibly TRBD1 (8 bases). V gave up 4 bases and J gave up 7 bases, with 14 bases separating them. This CDR3 comprises 15 residues. The germline gives CDR1 SGHAT, CDR2 FQNNGV. The CDR3 region is CASSSHRGGANVLTF. As DNA, the CDR3 is TGTGCCAGCAGCTCCCACAGGGGGGGTGCCAACGTCCTGACTTTC.

Comment on this clone: One junction end does not reproduce the germline sequence, and a read error may be involved. The chain combines TRBV7-8 with TRBJ2-3; 10 bases align to TRBD2. The CDR3 is made up of 15 amino acids. CDR1 is SGHVS and CDR2 is FQNEAQ in the germline V gene. This chain's CDR3 is CASSLAGAGGDTQYF. The CDR3 nucleotides are TGTGCCAGCAGCCTAGCGGGAGCAGGAGGAGATACGCAGTATTTT.

The gene calls are TRBV27 and TRBJ2-7; D might be TRBD1 or TRBD2, each matching 6 bases. This CDR3 is 13 amino acids long. V lost 7 bases, J lost 3 bases, and 13 bases lay in between. Germline CDR1 reads MNHEY; CDR2 reads SMNVEV (reference sequence). CDR3 in DNA: TGTGCCAGCAAACCCCGGGGGCTCTACGAGCAGTACTTC. It specifies CASKPRGLYEQYF.

The chain combines TRBV11-2 with TRBJ2-1; 10 nucleotides agree with TRBD2. This CDR3 region has 15 residues. Germline V gene sequence: CDR1 SGHAT, CDR2 FQNNGV. V gave up 10 bases and J gave up 2 bases; unmatched junction bases: 8. For the CDR3, the DNA is TGTGCCATCGGCAGCGGGAGGGGGCCCTACAATGAGCAGTTCTTC. It translates to CAIGSGRGPYNEQFF.